This TCR beta chain was identified during a study of T cell responses to AZD1222 COVID-19 vaccine. General study results and limits: Clonal diversity may have been underestimated, and the donors were mostly white British, with more females than males. Per reports, nearly half of all spike-specific TCRs target regions that are unmutated in variants. Across the whole spike, CD4 TCRs peaked at regions 160-218 and 743-854. Only a handful of AZD1222 recipients, roughly 6 in all, had baseline seropositivity.

Concerning this clone: The antigen is not known.

Assay: immunoSEQ multiplex PCR; the TCRdb copy retains only in-frame clones and omits some. This sample yields roughly 100,000 clones, of which approximately 84% are seen a single time; around 15% belongs to the top ten. The source of this sequence is an adult in good health. Sequences were derived from peripheral blood, sampled on day 0 of AZD1222 vaccination.

The CDR3 coding sequence is TGCGCCAGCAGCTTGTTCCCTAGCGGGAGCTACGAGCAGTACTTC. Its protein product is CASSLFPSGSYEQYF. V usage is TRBV5-1 and J usage is TRBJ2-7, with TRBD2 matching 10 bases. The CDR3 is made up of 15 amino acids. Germline V gene lookup returns CDR1 SGHRS and CDR2 YFSETQ. Trimming at V came to 1 base and at J to 3 bases, leaving 4 bases not matched to a gene.